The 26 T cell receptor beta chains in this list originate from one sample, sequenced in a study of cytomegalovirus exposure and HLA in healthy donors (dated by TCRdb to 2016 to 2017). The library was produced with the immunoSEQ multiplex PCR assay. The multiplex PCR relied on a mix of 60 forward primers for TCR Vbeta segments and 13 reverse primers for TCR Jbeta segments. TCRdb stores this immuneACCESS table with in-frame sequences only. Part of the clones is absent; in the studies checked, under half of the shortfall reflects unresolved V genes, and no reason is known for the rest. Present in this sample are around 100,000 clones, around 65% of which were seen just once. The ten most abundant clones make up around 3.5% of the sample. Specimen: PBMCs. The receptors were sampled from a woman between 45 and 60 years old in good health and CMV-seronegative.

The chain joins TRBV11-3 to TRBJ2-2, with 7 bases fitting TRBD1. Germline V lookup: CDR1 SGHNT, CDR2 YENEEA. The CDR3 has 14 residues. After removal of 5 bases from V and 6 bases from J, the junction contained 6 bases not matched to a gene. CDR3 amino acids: CASSPSQGAGELFF. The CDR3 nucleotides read TGTGCCAGCAGCCCGAGCCAGGGGGCCGGGGAGCTGTTTTTT.

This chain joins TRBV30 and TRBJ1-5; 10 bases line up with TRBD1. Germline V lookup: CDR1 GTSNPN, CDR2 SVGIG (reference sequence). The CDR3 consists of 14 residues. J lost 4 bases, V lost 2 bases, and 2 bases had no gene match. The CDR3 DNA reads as TGTGCCTGGAGTAGGGGACAGGGGAATCAGCCCCAGCATTTT. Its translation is CAWSRGQGNQPQHF.

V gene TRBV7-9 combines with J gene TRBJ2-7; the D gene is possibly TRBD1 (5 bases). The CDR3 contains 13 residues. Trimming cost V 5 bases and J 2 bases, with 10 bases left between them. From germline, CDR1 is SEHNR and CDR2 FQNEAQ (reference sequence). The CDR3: CASSPTDTYEQYF. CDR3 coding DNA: TGTGCCAGCAGCCCGACAGATACCTACGAGCAGTACTTC.

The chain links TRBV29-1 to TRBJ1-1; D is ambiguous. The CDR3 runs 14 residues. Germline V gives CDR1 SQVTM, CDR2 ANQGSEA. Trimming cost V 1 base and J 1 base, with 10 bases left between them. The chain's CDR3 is CSVEARAGNTEAFF. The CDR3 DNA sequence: TGCAGCGTTGAAGCACGCGCAGGGAACACTGAAGCTTTCTTT.

The CDR3 region is CASSPAGQNYGYTF. DNA for the CDR3: TGCGCCAGCAGCCCAGCGGGGCAGAACTATGGCTACACCTTC. The chain carries TRBV5-1 and TRBJ1-2, with a tentative D call TRBD1 (5 bases). CDR3 length: 14 residues. The V gene's germline CDR1 is SGHRS and CDR2 YFSETQ. V gave up 4 bases and J gave up 2 bases, with 12 bases separating them.

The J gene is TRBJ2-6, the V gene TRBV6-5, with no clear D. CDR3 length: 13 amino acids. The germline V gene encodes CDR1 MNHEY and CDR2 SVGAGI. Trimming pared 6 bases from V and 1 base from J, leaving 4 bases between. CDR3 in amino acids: CASRRSGANVLTF. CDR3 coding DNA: TGTGCCAGCAGGAGGTCTGGGGCCAACGTCCTGACTTTC.

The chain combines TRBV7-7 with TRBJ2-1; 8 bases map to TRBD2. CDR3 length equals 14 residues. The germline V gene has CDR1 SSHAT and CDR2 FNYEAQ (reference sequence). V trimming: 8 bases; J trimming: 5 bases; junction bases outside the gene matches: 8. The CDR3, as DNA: TGTGCCAGCTCCGGGGGAGCGGGGGACAATGAGCAGTTCTTC. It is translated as CASSGGAGDNEQFF. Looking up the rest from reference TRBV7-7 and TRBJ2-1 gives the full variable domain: GAGVSQSPRYKVTKRGQDVTLRCDPISSHATLYWYQQALGQGPEFLTYFNYEAQPDKSGLPSDRFSAERPEGSISTLTIQRTEQRDSAMYRCASSGGAGDNEQFFGPGTRLTVL.

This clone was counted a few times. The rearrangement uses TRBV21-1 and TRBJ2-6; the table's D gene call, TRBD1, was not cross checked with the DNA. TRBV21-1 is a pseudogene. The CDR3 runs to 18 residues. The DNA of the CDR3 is TGTGCCAGCAGCAACTCCTGGGACAGGCGCGCTGGGGCCAACGTCCTGACTTTC. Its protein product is CASSNSWDRRAGANVLTF.

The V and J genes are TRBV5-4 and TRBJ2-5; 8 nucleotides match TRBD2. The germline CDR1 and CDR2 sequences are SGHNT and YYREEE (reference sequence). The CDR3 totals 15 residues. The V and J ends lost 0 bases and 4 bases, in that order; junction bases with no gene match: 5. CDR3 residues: CASSLATSVGETQYF. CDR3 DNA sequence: TGTGCCAGCAGCTTGGCGACTAGCGTAGGAGAGACCCAGTACTTC.

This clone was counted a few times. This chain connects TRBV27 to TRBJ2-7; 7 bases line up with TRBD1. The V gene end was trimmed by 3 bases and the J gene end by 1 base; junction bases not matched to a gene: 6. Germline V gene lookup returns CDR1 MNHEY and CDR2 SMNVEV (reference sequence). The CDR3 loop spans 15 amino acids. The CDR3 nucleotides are TGTGCCAGCAGTTTGACCGGGACAGCGTCCTACGAGCAGTACTTC. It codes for CASSLTGTASYEQYF.

The CDR3 spells CASTGTVGELFF. The CDR3, as DNA: TGCGCCAGCACTGGGACTGTCGGGGAGCTGTTTTTT. This chain connects TRBV5-1 to TRBJ2-2; perhaps TRBD2 as D (6 bases). V shed 6 bases and J shed 7 bases, with 10 bases lying between them. The CDR3 extends over 12 amino acids. The germline V gene has CDR1 SGHRS and CDR2 YFSETQ.

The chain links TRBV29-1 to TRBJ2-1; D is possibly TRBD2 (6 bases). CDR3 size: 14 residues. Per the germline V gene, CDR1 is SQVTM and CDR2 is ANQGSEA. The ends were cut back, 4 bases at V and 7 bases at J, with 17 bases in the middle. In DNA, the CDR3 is TGCAGCGTTGTGGGGAGACTAGTAGGGAATGAGCAGTTCTTC. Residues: CSVVGRLVGNEQFF.

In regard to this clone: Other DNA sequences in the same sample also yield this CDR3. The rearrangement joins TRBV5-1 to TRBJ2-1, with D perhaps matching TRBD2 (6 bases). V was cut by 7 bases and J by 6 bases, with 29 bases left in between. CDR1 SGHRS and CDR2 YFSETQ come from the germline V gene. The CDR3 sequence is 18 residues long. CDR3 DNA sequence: TGCGCCAGCTCCTTTTCGTCGTCGGTAGCGGAACCCATCAATGAGCAGTTCTTC. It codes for CASSFSSSVAEPINEQFF.

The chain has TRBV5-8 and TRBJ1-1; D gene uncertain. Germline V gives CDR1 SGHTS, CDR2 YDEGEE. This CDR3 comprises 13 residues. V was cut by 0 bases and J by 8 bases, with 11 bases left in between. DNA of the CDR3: TGTGCCAGCAGCTTGGAACTAGGGCGGGAAGCTTTCTTT. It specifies CASSLELGREAFF.

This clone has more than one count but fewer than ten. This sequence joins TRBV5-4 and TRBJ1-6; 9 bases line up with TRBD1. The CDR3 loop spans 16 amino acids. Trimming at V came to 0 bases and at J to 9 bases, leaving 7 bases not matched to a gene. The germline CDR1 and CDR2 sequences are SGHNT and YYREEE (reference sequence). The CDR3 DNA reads TGTGCCAGCAGCTTGGGGACAGGGGCCCTCTTTTCACCCCTCCACTTT. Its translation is CASSLGTGALFSPLHF. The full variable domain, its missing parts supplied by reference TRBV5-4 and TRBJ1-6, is ETGVTQSPTHLIKTRGQQVTLRCSSQSGHNTVSWYQQALGQGPQFIFQYYREEENGRGNFPPRFSGLQFPNYSSELNVNALELDDSALYLCASSLGTGALFSPLHFGNGTRLTVT.

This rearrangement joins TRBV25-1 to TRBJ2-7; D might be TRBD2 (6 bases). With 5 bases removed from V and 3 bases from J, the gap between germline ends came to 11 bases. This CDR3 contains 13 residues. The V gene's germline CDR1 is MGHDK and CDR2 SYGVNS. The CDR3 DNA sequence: TGTGCCAGCAGTAATGCGGGGTTCTACGAGCAGTACTTC. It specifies CASSNAGFYEQYF.

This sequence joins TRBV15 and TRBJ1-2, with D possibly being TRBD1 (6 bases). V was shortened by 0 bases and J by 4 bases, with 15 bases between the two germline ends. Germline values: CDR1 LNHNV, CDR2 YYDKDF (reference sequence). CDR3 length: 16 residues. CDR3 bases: TGTGCCACCAGCAGAGATAGGGAAAGGGGGACCTATGGCTACACCTTC. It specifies CATSRDRERGTYGYTF.

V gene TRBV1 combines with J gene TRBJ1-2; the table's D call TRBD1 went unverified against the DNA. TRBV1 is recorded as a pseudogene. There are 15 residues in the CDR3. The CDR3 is CTSSRNAQGDYGYTF. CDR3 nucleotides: TGCACCAGCAGCCGCAACGCTCAGGGGGACTATGGCTACACCTTC.

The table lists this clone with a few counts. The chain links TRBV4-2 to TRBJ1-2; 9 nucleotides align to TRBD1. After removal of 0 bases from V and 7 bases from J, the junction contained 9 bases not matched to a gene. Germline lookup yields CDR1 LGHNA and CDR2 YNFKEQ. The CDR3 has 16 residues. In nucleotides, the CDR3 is TGTGCCAGCAGCCAAGAACAGGGGGCACTTTGGGGTGGCTACACCTTC. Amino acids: CASSQEQGALWGGYTF.

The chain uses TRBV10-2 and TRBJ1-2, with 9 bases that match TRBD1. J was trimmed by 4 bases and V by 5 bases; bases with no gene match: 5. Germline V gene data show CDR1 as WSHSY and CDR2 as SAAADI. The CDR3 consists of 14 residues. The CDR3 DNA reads TGCGCCAGCAGTTCGACAGGGGGAGGCTATGGCTACACCTTC. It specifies CASSSTGGGYGYTF.

CDR3 DNA sequence: TGTGCCAGTAGTATGTCGAGGACAGAGAATCAGCCCCAGCATTTT. Amino acids: CASSMSRTENQPQHF. This chain joins TRBV19 and TRBJ1-5; D may be TRBD1 (6 bases). Looked up from germline, CDR1 is LNHDA and CDR2 is SQIVND (reference sequence). The V end lost 3 bases, the J end lost 4 bases, and 13 bases lay between the germline ends. The length of the CDR3 is 15 residues.

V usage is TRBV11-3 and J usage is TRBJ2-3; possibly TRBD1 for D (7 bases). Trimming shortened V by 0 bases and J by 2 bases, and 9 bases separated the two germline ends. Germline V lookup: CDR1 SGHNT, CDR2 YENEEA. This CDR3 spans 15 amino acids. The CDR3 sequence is CASSLDRGVTDTQYF. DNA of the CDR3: TGTGCCAGCAGCTTAGACAGGGGGGTCACAGATACGCAGTATTTT.

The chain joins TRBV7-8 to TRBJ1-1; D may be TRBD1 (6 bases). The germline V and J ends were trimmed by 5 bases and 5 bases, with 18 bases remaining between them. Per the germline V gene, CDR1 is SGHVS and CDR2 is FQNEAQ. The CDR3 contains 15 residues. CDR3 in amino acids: CASSIQGSRMTEAFF. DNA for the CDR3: TGTGCCAGCAGCATTCAGGGGAGTAGAATGACTGAAGCTTTCTTT.

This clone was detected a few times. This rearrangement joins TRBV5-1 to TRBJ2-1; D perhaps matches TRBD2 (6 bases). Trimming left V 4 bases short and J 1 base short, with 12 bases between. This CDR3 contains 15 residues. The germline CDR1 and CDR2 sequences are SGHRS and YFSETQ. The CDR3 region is CASSQSGYSYNEQFF. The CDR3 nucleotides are TGCGCCAGCAGCCAGAGCGGGTATTCCTACAATGAGCAGTTCTTC. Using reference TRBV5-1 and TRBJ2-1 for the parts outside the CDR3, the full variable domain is KAGVTQTPRYLIKTRGQQVTLSCSPISGHRSVSWYQQTPGQGLQFLFEYFSETQRNKGNFPGRFSGRQFSNSRSEMNVSTLELGDSALYLCASSQSGYSYNEQFFGPGTRLTVL.

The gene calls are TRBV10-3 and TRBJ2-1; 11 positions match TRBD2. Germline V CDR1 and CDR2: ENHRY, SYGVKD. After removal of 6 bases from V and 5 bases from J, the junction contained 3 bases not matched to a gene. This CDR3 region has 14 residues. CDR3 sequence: CAISIAGGNNEQFF. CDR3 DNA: TGTGCCATCAGCATAGCGGGGGGGAACAATGAGCAGTTCTTC.

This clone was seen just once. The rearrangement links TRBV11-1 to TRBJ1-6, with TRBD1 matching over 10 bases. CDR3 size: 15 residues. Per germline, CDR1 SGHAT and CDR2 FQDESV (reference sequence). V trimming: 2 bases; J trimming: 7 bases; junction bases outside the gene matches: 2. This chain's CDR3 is CASSLRQGANSPLHF. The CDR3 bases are TGTGCCAGCAGCTTAAGACAGGGGGCGAATTCACCCCTCCACTTT.